What follows describes a single T cell receptor (beta chain). The sample comes from a study of OX40 agonist ivuxolimab in advanced cancers. For the study at large: Anti-PD-1, anti-PD-L1 or anti-CTLA-4 therapy given earlier was allowed, and 40% had some.

V lost 8 bases to trimming and J lost 0 bases, with 13 bases between them. The CDR3 is made up of 14 amino acids. Germline V gene data show CDR1 as SNHLY and CDR2 as FYNNEI. The table came from immunoSEQ multiplex PCR; TCRdb's copy has only in-frame clones and leaves some out. In the table there are some 73,000 clones, around 90% of which are singletons. The starting material was CD4+ or CD8+ T cells sorted from blood, obtained in a trial of the OX40 agonist ivuxolimab. The chain uses TRBV2 and TRBJ1-2; D perhaps matches TRBD1 (6 bases). This clonotype originated in an adult with an advanced solid tumor such as melanoma, head and neck, liver or kidney cancer. CDR3 sequence: CASRGDTSNYGYTF. The CDR3 nucleotides are TGTGCCAGCCGTGGGGACACCTCTAACTATGGCTACACCTTC.